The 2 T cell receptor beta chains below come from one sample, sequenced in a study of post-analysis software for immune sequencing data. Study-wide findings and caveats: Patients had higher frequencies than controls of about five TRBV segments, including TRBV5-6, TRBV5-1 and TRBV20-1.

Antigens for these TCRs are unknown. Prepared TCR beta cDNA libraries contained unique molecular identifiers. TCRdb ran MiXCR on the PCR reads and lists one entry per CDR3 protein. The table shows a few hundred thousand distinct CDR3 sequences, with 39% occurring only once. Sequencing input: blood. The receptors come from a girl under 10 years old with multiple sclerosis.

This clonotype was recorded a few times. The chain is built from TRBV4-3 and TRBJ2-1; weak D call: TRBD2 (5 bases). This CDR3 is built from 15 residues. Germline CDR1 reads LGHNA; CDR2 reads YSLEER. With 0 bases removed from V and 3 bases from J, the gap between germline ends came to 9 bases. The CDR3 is CASSQDPSYYNEQFF. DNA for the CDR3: TGCGCCAGCAGCCAAGATCCTAGCTACTACAATGAGCAGTTCTTC.

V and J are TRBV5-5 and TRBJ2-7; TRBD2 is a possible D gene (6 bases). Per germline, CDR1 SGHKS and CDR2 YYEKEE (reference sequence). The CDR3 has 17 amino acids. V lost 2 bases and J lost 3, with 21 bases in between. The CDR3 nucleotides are TGTGCCAGCAGCTTTCTCACTTTGGGGCGGGATAGCTACGAGCAGTACTTC. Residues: CASSFLTLGRDSYEQYF.